Listed below are T cell receptor beta chains from one sample, sequenced in a study of T cells in Graves' hyperthyroidism and ophthalmopathy. TCRdb re-analysed the multiplex PCR reads in MiXCR, keeping a single row per CDR3 protein. The sample carries over 200,000 distinct CDR3 sequences, approximately 17% recorded once. Sample: blood. Source of these receptors: a man between 50 and 59 years old with Graves' hyperthyroidism. CDR3s leave out the opening cysteine and the closing phenylalanine or tryptophan. Each record gives: V gene, clone size, CDR3 protein. Clone sizes are given selectively: once, few, many, or a class where the clone is expanded.

v_gene: TRBV19
abundance: many
CDR3aa: ASSILASNEQF

v_gene: TRBV20-1
abundance: many
CDR3aa: SARDSDTSGHYNEQF

v_gene: TRBV20-1
abundance: many
CDR3aa: SASDAQGYSYEQY

v_gene: TRBV2
abundance: many
CDR3aa: ASSLPGQGSYEQY

v_gene: TRBV6-1
abundance: few
CDR3aa: ASSEVGTYEQY

v_gene: TRBV28
abundance: many
CDR3aa: ASSEGEVGTEAF

v_gene: TRBV7-7
abundance: -
CDR3aa: ASSLTQNTGELF

v_gene: TRBV20-1
abundance: many
CDR3aa: SADTGTESSYEQY

v_gene: TRBV18
abundance: many
CDR3aa: ASSPPSRQPHTGELF

v_gene: TRBV28
abundance: many
CDR3aa: ASNGDSYEQY

v_gene: TRBV6-2/TRBV6-3
abundance: -
CDR3aa: ASSSSGDNSPLH

v_gene: TRBV5-4
abundance: -
CDR3aa: ASSFNAGGEKLF

v_gene: TRBV11-3
abundance: -
CDR3aa: ASSVVRDGEQF

v_gene: TRBV11-2
abundance: many
CDR3aa: ASSIGTGGRYEQY

v_gene: TRBV6-1
abundance: few
CDR3aa: ASSLREHEKLF

v_gene: TRBV12-3/TRBV12-4
abundance: -
CDR3aa: AIPRVDYDTQY

v_gene: TRBV6-2/TRBV6-3
abundance: -
CDR3aa: ASRTGLEQY

v_gene: TRBV19
abundance: -
CDR3aa: ASSSLRRGQETQY

v_gene: TRBV13
abundance: few
CDR3aa: ASSTSTTGASYEQY

v_gene: TRBV2
abundance: -
CDR3aa: ASHRSGKAYGYT

v_gene: TRBV20-1
abundance: many
CDR3aa: SVRTSGFEQF

v_gene: TRBV20-1
abundance: -
CDR3aa: SARQTGMIYEQY

v_gene: TRBV6-5
abundance: -
CDR3aa: ASSYSVGEQF

v_gene: TRBV18
abundance: few
CDR3aa: ASSRSSVSYNEQF

v_gene: TRBV5-1
abundance: -
CDR3aa: ASSLRGISGANVLT

v_gene: TRBV10-3
abundance: -
CDR3aa: AIRSQGSSYNEQF

v_gene: TRBV28
abundance: many
CDR3aa: ASSLVPQGVNTEAF

v_gene: TRBV7-2
abundance: many
CDR3aa: AIGGLSQETQY

v_gene: TRBV11-3
abundance: -
CDR3aa: ASSQGLGDTDTQY

v_gene: TRBV6-1
abundance: many
CDR3aa: ASSQRDFYEQY

v_gene: TRBV2
abundance: -
CDR3aa: ASTTLAGGAF

v_gene: TRBV18
abundance: many
CDR3aa: ASSIPDREETQY

v_gene: TRBV5-1
abundance: many
CDR3aa: ASSIGQGTDTQY

v_gene: TRBV27
abundance: -
CDR3aa: ASSLAPGAGANVLT

v_gene: TRBV12-5
abundance: few
CDR3aa: ASGNPGVYYEQY